This TCR beta chain was recovered during a study of CD8+CD57+ T cells in acquired aplastic anemia. Patients selected for sequencing had displayed CD8+CD57+ cell expansion by flow cytometry. TCR beta VDJ and CDR3 profiles were obtained from a genomic DNA template. One entry per CDR3 protein, called by TCRdb with MiXCR from the reads. Of more than 200,000 distinct CDR3 sequences in the sample, around 50% were seen once. Looked up from germline, CDR1 is MNHNY and CDR2 is SVGAGI (reference sequence). There are 16 residues in the CDR3. Trimming removed 7 bases at V and 3 bases at J, with 22 bases between. V gene TRBV6-6 combines with J gene TRBJ2-7; D call uncertain. The sequenced material came from sorted CD4+, CD8+, or CD8+CD57+ T cells (not recorded which) from PBMCs. The clonotype comes from a human donor with aplastic anemia. The CDR3 sequence is CASIQRRQVASYEQYF. CDR3 DNA: TGTGCCAGCATCCAACGGCGGCAGGTTGCGAGCTACGAGCAGTACTTC.